The T cell receptor beta chain under discussion was sequenced for a study of shared clonotypes between healthy human individuals. At the level of the study: The composition of the donors was a couple of women and a few men aged 18 to 49. The study, taken as a whole, reports: For naive CD4 cells, approximately 5% of clonotypes were shared across a few donors.

The count of this clone is one. Its antigen is not identified. Other DNA sequences in the same sample also yield this CDR3. Donors had no recently reported acute infections or vaccinations and were HIV-negative. V gave up 4 bases and J gave up 3 bases; unmatched junction bases: 3. Germline V lookup: CDR1 SGHRS, CDR2 YFSETQ. The CDR3 spans 14 residues. Deep-level settings were used for running the assay. TCRdb's copy holds only in-frame clones and misses some; the assay was immunoSEQ multiplex PCR. This table has over a million clones, 95% to 97% appearing once. The V gene is TRBV5-1, the J gene TRBJ2-7; 11 nucleotides match TRBD2. This TCR was sampled from a man between 25 and 39 years old in good health. Input material: naive CD4+ T cells sorted from blood. The sample's subset: CD45RA+ positively selected. As DNA, the CDR3 is TGCGCCAGCAGCCCTACTAGCGGGAGCTACGAGCAGTACTTC. Encoded protein: CASSPTSGSYEQYF. Looking up the rest from reference TRBV5-1 and TRBJ2-7 gives the full variable domain: KAGVTQTPRYLIKTRGQQVTLSCSPISGHRSVSWYQQTPGQGLQFLFEYFSETQRNKGNFPGRFSGRQFSNSRSEMNVSTLELGDSALYLCASSPTSGSYEQYFGPGTRLTVT.